This T cell receptor (beta chain) was recorded in a study of identical twins. MiXCR, applied by TCRdb to the 5' RACE reads, yields one record per CDR3 protein. The data contain hundreds of thousands of distinct CDR3 sequences, 8% to 9% of them singletons. CDR3 size: 14 residues. Between the trimmed V and J ends, which lost 3 bases and 2 bases, there was a span of 10 bases. This clonotype was detected ten times or more. These sequences were also reported in another study, on yellow fever vaccine responses in identical twins.

The clonotype was recovered from a woman in her late teens or twenties in good health. Source material: PBMCs. The V and J genes are TRBV12-3 or TRBV12-4 and TRBJ2-5; no definite D call. The CDR3 here is CASSFGPEQETQYF. CDR3 in DNA: TGTGCCAGCAGTTTTGGGCCAGAACAAGAGACCCAGTACTTC.